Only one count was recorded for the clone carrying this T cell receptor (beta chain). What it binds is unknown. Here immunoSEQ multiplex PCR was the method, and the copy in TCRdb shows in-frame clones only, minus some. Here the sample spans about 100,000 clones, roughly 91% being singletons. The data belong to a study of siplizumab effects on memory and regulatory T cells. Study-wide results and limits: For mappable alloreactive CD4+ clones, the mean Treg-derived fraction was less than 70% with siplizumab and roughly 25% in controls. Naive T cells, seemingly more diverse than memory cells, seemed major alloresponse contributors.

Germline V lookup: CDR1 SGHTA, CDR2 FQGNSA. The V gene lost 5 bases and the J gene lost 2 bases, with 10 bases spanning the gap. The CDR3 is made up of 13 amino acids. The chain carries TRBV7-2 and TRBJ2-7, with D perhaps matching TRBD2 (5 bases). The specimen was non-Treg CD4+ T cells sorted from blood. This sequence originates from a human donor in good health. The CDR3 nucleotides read TGTGCCAGCAGCCCTGGAGGAACCTACGAGCAGTACTTC. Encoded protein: CASSPGGTYEQYF.